One sample yielded the 31 T cell receptor beta chains listed below, sequenced in a study of identical twins. TCRdb processed the 5' RACE reads anew with MiXCR; each CDR3 protein has one entry. The repertoire holds 230,000 or so distinct CDR3 sequences, with about 8.9% as singletons. These records were also assigned to another study, of yellow fever vaccine responses in identical twins.

The sequenced sample consisted of CD8+ T cells sorted from blood. All receptors come from a woman between 18 and 29 years old in good health.

This clonotype was counted only a few times. CDR3 residues: CSAREDGATFLEAFF. The CDR3 DNA reads as TGCAGTGCTAGAGAGGACGGGGCAACCTTCTTAGAAGCTTTCTTT. The chain has TRBV20-1 and TRBJ1-1; D might be TRBD1 (5 bases). V lost 0 bases to trimming and J lost 8 bases, with 19 bases between them. The V gene's germline CDR1 is DFQATT and CDR2 SNEGSKA (reference sequence). The CDR3 covers 15 residues.

This clonotype has only a few counts. The chain links TRBV7-3 to TRBJ2-3; 7 nucleotides match TRBD2. The CDR3 spans 15 residues. V shed 4 bases, J shed 5 bases, and the junction held 9 bases outside the gene matches. CDR1 and CDR2 from the germline V gene are SGHTA and FQGTGA. The CDR3 region is CASSSTTSLLDTQYF. CDR3 coding DNA: TGTGCCAGCAGCTCCACGACTAGCCTGTTAGATACGCAGTATTTT. Together with reference TRBV7-3 and TRBJ2-3, the CDR3 gives the full variable domain: GAGVSQTPSNKVTEKGKYVELRCDPISGHTALYWYRQSLGQGPEFLIYFQGTGAADDSGLPNDRFFAVRPEGSVSTLKIQRTERGDSAVYLCASSSTTSLLDTQYFGPGTRLTVL.

Comments on this clonotype: An end of the junction differs from the germline gene, which may be a read error. The chain joins TRBV6-5 to TRBJ1-2; D is perhaps TRBD1 (6 bases). The CDR3 contains 17 residues. Looked up from germline, CDR1 is MNHEY and CDR2 is SVGAGI. The CDR3 DNA reads TGTGCCAGCAGTTACTCCTCGGGACACCTGGCCGGCTATGACTACACCTTC. It codes for CASSYSSGHLAGYDYTF.

The chain uses TRBV7-2 and TRBJ2-1, with TRBD2 matching 10 bases. V shed 1 base, J shed 9 bases, and the junction held 6 bases outside the gene matches. There are 15 residues in the CDR3. In germline, CDR1 is SGHTA, CDR2 FQGNSA. This CDR3 is CASSLVPSGGREQFF. CDR3 nucleotide sequence: TGTGCCAGCAGCTTAGTTCCTAGCGGGGGACGTGAGCAGTTCTTC.

V usage is TRBV14 and J usage is TRBJ2-1; TRBD2 agrees at 11 bases. With V trimmed by 0 bases and J by 13 bases, 20 bases remained unmatched. The CDR3 sequence is 19 residues long. CDR1 is SGHDN and CDR2 is FVKESK in the germline V gene. CDR3 DNA: TGTGCCAGCAGCCAAGATTTTAGCGGGAGGGCCATGTTCACTCCGAACCAGTTCTTC. It yields the protein CASSQDFSGRAMFTPNQFF.

The chain uses TRBV7-3 and TRBJ2-1; 11 nucleotides align to TRBD2. Losses at the gene ends were 0 bases for V and 3 bases for J; bases not matched to a gene: 4. The CDR3 totals 17 residues. Germline V gene lookup returns CDR1 SGHTA and CDR2 FQGTGA. CDR3: CASSLTALAGDYNEQFF. The CDR3 DNA sequence: TGTGCCAGCAGCTTAACGGCACTAGCGGGGGACTACAATGAGCAGTTCTTC.

This clonotype was seen many times. The chain employs TRBV6-5 and TRBJ2-2; D unresolved. CDR1 is MNHEY, CDR2 SVGAGI, per germline. This CDR3 is 11 amino acids long. The ends were cut back, 6 bases at V and 8 bases at J, with 7 bases in the middle. CDR3 protein: CASSPGGELFF. The DNA of the CDR3 is TGTGCCAGCAGCCCAGGAGGGGAGCTGTTTTTT.

At least ten counts were recorded for this clonotype. The rearrangement joins TRBV27 to TRBJ2-2; no firm D call. Trimming took 10 bases from V and 3 from J, leaving 9 bases between them. Germline assignment: CDR1 MNHEY and CDR2 SMNVEV (reference sequence). CDR3 length: 12 residues. The CDR3 DNA reads as TGTGCCATTCAAGGTTACACCGGGGAGCTGTTTTTT. Its protein is CAIQGYTGELFF.

This clonotype occurred many times. The rearrangement uses TRBV29-1 and TRBJ1-5, with D perhaps matching TRBD1 (6 bases). Trimming took 7 bases from V and 3 from J, leaving 10 bases between them. Germline CDR1 and CDR2: SQVTM and ANQGSEA. The CDR3 extends over 12 amino acids. The CDR3 coding sequence is TGCAGCGCCCGGGACAACAATCAGCCCCAGCATTTT. As protein: CSARDNNQPQHF.

This clonotype was picked up many times. This chain uses TRBV27 with TRBJ2-1; D gene unclear. CDR1 is MNHEY and CDR2 is SMNVEV in the germline V gene (reference sequence). The ends were cut back, 0 bases at V and 5 bases at J, with 14 bases in the middle. The CDR3 is made up of 16 amino acids. The CDR3 nucleotides are TGTGCCAGCAGTTTATCCTCCCATGGGCCGAACAATGAGCAGTTCTTC. This translates into CASSLSSHGPNNEQFF.

This clonotype has ten or more counts. The chain joins TRBV5-1 to TRBJ2-7; D unresolved. The CDR3 has 12 residues. V dropped 4 bases and J dropped 0 bases, with 5 bases sitting between them. Germline V gene sequence: CDR1 SGHRS, CDR2 YFSETQ. CDR3 region: CASSLPSYEQYF. Here the CDR3 DNA reads TGCGCCAGCAGCCTTCCCTCCTACGAGCAGTACTTC.

This clonotype has at least ten counts. The chain has TRBV4-2 and TRBJ2-5; possibly TRBD2 for D (6 bases). CDR1 is LGHNA and CDR2 is YNFKEQ in the germline V gene. The CDR3 has 18 residues. The V end was cut by 0 bases, the J end by 2 bases, with 19 bases between. The CDR3 coding sequence is TGTGCCAGCAGCCAAGAAGTAGGTGGGGGACTCCTACAAGAGACCCAGTACTTC. Protein sequence: CASSQEVGGGLLQETQYF.

The chain links TRBV7-9 to TRBJ2-2; 7 bases align to TRBD1. With V trimmed by 5 bases and J by 6 bases, 9 bases remained unmatched. The V gene's germline CDR1 is SEHNR and CDR2 FQNEAQ (reference sequence). This CDR3 contains 15 residues. DNA of the CDR3: TGTGCCAGCAGCCCAGCGGACAGGAGGTCCGGGGAGCTGTTTTTT. Protein product: CASSPADRRSGELFF.

The table lists this clonotype with a few counts. This sequence joins TRBV7-9 and TRBJ1-5; 8 positions agree with TRBD1. Germline assignment: CDR1 SEHNR and CDR2 FQNEAQ (reference sequence). This CDR3 has 15 amino acids. V lost 5 bases to trimming and J lost 0 bases; unmatched junction nucleotides: 3. The CDR3 sequence is CASSATGDSNQPQHF. The CDR3 coding sequence is TGTGCCAGCAGCGCGACAGGGGATAGCAATCAGCCCCAGCATTTT.

In this sample, this clonotype turned up many times. The chain combines TRBV20-1 with TRBJ2-7, with D hard to call. The CDR3 sequence is 14 residues long. Germline V gene sequence: CDR1 DFQATT, CDR2 SNEGSKA (reference sequence). V was trimmed by 1 base and J by 2 bases, leaving 12 bases between them. The CDR3 spells CSARGSVGTYEQYF. The CDR3 DNA follows: TGCAGTGCTAGAGGGTCGGTCGGTACCTACGAGCAGTACTTC.

The chain recombines TRBV20-1 with TRBJ1-5; maybe TRBD1 (6 bases). CDR3 size: 15 residues. Trimming cost V 0 bases and J 9 bases, with 18 bases left between them. Looked up from germline, CDR1 is DFQATT and CDR2 is SNEGSKA (reference sequence). The DNA for the CDR3 is TGCAGTGCTAGAGATGCGGGACATTTTCCCCCGCCCCAGCATTTT. Its protein product is CSARDAGHFPPPQHF.

The rearrangement links TRBV25-1 to TRBJ1-3; no clear D gene. There are 17 residues in the CDR3. The V gene's germline CDR1 is MGHDK and CDR2 SYGVNS. The ends were cut back, 1 base at V and 1 base at J, with 14 bases in the middle. CDR3 DNA sequence: TGTGCCAGCAGTGAATCCGCGGGAACCTCTTCTGGAAACACCATATATTTT. Translating it yields CASSESAGTSSGNTIYF.

This clonotype was detected many times. The genes are TRBV4-1 and TRBJ2-1, with D unclear. V was cut by 2 bases and J by 1 base, with 12 bases left in between. This CDR3 has 16 residues. Germline lookup yields CDR1 MGHRA and CDR2 YSYEKL. In DNA form, the CDR3 reads TGCGCCAGCAGCCAAATCGACGGGCTGTCCTACAATGAGCAGTTCTTC. Encoded protein: CASSQIDGLSYNEQFF.

The V gene is TRBV2, the J gene TRBJ2-1; 10 bases match TRBD2. CDR1 is SNHLY and CDR2 is FYNNEI in the germline V gene. V shed 4 bases, J shed 7 bases, and the junction held 7 bases outside the gene matches. There are 15 residues in the CDR3. DNA for the CDR3: TGTGCCAGCAGTGTCCTAGCGGGGGCTTTAAATGAGCAGTTCTTC. Its translation is CASSVLAGALNEQFF.

This chain connects TRBV11-2 to TRBJ2-1; D remains unclear. Germline V lookup: CDR1 SGHAT, CDR2 FQNNGV. Between the trimmed V and J ends, which lost 7 bases and 2 bases, there was a span of 18 bases. This CDR3 spans 16 amino acids. CDR3 residues: CASIDTLAAPYNEQFF. For the CDR3, the DNA is TGTGCCAGCATCGACACCCTGGCGGCCCCCTACAATGAGCAGTTCTTC.

This rearrangement joins TRBV10-3 to TRBJ2-5, with 14 bases matching TRBD2. There are 16 residues in the CDR3. The V gene end was trimmed by 4 bases and the J gene end by 2 bases; junction bases not matched to a gene: 3. The germline V gene has CDR1 ENHRY and CDR2 SYGVKD. The CDR3 protein is CAISGGLAGVQETQYF. The CDR3 DNA follows: TGTGCCATCAGTGGGGGACTAGCGGGAGTTCAAGAGACCCAGTACTTC.

This clonotype has at least ten counts. The chain combines TRBV5-1 with TRBJ2-7; no firm D call. Germline values: CDR1 SGHRS, CDR2 YFSETQ. Trimming pared 0 bases from V and 4 bases from J, leaving 8 bases between. The CDR3 loop spans 13 amino acids. The CDR3 DNA follows: TGCGCCAGCAGCTTGGCTGCAGAATACGAGCAGTACTTC. Its protein product is CASSLAAEYEQYF.

This clonotype was seen more than once but under ten times. This CDR3 reads CASSWRQDSYEQYF. The CDR3 region has the DNA TGCGCCAGCAGCTGGCGACAGGACTCCTACGAGCAGTACTTC. The rearrangement joins TRBV5-1 to TRBJ2-7; maybe TRBD1 (6 bases). Germline loops: CDR1 SGHRS, CDR2 YFSETQ. The V end was cut by 3 bases, the J end by 0 bases, with 10 bases between. The CDR3 has 14 residues.

At least ten counts were recorded for this clonotype. The chain is built from TRBV20-1 and TRBJ2-6; the match to TRBD1 covers 9 bases. CDR3 length: 18 residues. Germline CDR1 DFQATT, CDR2 SNEGSKA (reference sequence). V shed 0 bases, J shed 0 bases, and the junction held 6 bases outside the gene matches. CDR3 protein: CSARDHRGPNSGANVLTF. The CDR3 nucleotides are TGCAGTGCTAGAGATCACAGGGGGCCCAACTCTGGGGCCAACGTCCTGACTTTC.

In this sample, this clonotype turned up a few times. This chain uses TRBV9 with TRBJ1-1, with no clear D. The CDR3 is made up of 15 amino acids. V was cut by 0 bases and J by 0 bases, with 9 bases left in between. Germline CDR1 reads SGDLS; CDR2 reads YYNGEE. CDR3 region: CASSVDALMNTEAFF. The CDR3 DNA follows: TGTGCCAGCAGCGTAGACGCACTCATGAACACTGAAGCTTTCTTT.

This clonotype has at least ten counts. The J gene is TRBJ2-6, the V gene TRBV14; D may match TRBD1 or TRBD2 (5 bases each). Trimming removed 0 bases at V and 1 base at J, with 25 bases between. The length of the CDR3 is 22 residues. Germline CDR1 SGHDN, CDR2 FVKESK. Written as DNA, the CDR3 is TGTGCCAGCAGCCAAGATCTTCGTCGTCTGGGGGAATTGGCTTCTGGGGCCAACGTCCTGACTTTC. This gives the protein CASSQDLRRLGELASGANVLTF.

V gene TRBV12-3 or TRBV12-4 combines with J gene TRBJ1-6; D not certain. The CDR3 totals 14 residues. The ends were cut back, 3 bases at V and 9 bases at J, with 12 bases in the middle. As DNA, the CDR3 is TGTGCCAGCAGTTTGTCGGGGAATACTTCACCCCTCCACTTT. It codes for CASSLSGNTSPLHF.

The chain joins TRBV7-9 to TRBJ2-7; perhaps TRBD1 as D (6 bases). This CDR3 has 15 amino acids. Trimming took 3 bases from V and 4 from J, leaving 16 bases between them. Per germline, CDR1 SEHNR and CDR2 FQNEAQ (reference sequence). Here the CDR3 reads CASSFSGALQYEQYF. The CDR3 DNA reads TGTGCCAGCAGCTTCTCAGGGGCCCTTCAATACGAGCAGTACTTC.

This clonotype was seen ten or more times. V gene TRBV5-1 combines with J gene TRBJ2-7; D is unclear. This CDR3 has 14 residues. The V gene lost 4 bases and the J gene lost 3 bases, with 14 bases spanning the gap. CDR1 SGHRS and CDR2 YFSETQ come from the germline V gene. The CDR3 reads CASSHEERSYEQYF. Written as DNA, the CDR3 is TGCGCCAGCAGCCATGAAGAACGAAGCTACGAGCAGTACTTC. Drawing the rest from reference TRBV5-1 and TRBJ2-7, the complete variable domain is KAGVTQTPRYLIKTRGQQVTLSCSPISGHRSVSWYQQTPGQGLQFLFEYFSETQRNKGNFPGRFSGRQFSNSRSEMNVSTLELGDSALYLCASSHEERSYEQYFGPGTRLTVT.

This clonotype was detected ten times or more. The V and J genes are TRBV7-3 and TRBJ2-2; D is ambiguous. The ends were cut back, 1 base at V and 3 bases at J, with 3 bases in the middle. Germline V gene lookup returns CDR1 SGHTA and CDR2 FQGTGA. This CDR3 is built from 13 residues. The CDR3 nucleotides read TGTGCCAGCAGCTTAATGGACACCGGGGAGCTGTTTTTT. It translates to CASSLMDTGELFF. The full variable domain, in which reference TRBV7-3 and TRBJ2-2 provide the parts outside the CDR3, is GAGVSQTPSNKVTEKGKYVELRCDPISGHTALYWYRQSLGQGPEFLIYFQGTGAADDSGLPNDRFFAVRPEGSVSTLKIQRTERGDSAVYLCASSLMDTGELFFGEGSRLTVL.

This clonotype was seen a handful of times. The J gene is TRBJ2-3, the V gene TRBV12-3 or TRBV12-4; D is perhaps TRBD1 or TRBD2 (6 bases each). The ends were cut back, 5 bases at V and 4 bases at J, with 16 bases in the middle. The CDR3 runs to 15 residues. The CDR3 nucleotides are TGTGCCAGCAGTCAGTACGGGGGCCAGGCAGATACGCAGTATTTT. It encodes CASSQYGGQADTQYF.